Sequencing of this T cell receptor beta chain was carried out in a study of control samples from healthy donors and cancer patients. Sequencing was performed with immunoSEQ multiplex PCR; in TCRdb, only in-frame clones are kept and a portion is missing. In the table there are approximately 87,000 clones, roughly 93% of which are singletons. V lost 10 bases and J lost 11, with 21 bases in between. Germline CDR1 LNHDA, CDR2 SQIVND (reference sequence). This CDR3 has 13 residues. The sequenced sample consisted of PBMCs. This clonotype was obtained from a woman aged 40-49 years with lung cancer. The J gene is TRBJ2-4, the V gene TRBV19, with D tentatively TRBD1 (5 bases). CDR3 sequence: CATASSGYQLQYF. The CDR3, as DNA: TGTGCCACCGCATCCTCAGGGTACCAGCTTCAGTACTTC.